These 25 T cell receptor beta chains were sequenced from one sample in a study of identical twins. TCRdb used MiXCR to reprocess the 5' RACE reads, holding one entry per CDR3 protein. The table includes roughly 230,000 distinct CDR3 sequences, around 8.8% detected once. The same sample was also used in a study of yellow fever vaccine responses in identical twins.

The sequencing input was CD8+ T cells sorted from blood. These receptors were taken from a woman aged 18-29 years in good health.

This chain joins TRBV7-9 and TRBJ2-7; 8 bases align to TRBD1. Germline lookup yields CDR1 SEHNR and CDR2 FQNEAQ (reference sequence). V trimming: 5 bases; J trimming: 3 bases; junction bases outside the gene matches: 15. CDR3 length: 17 amino acids. The CDR3 nucleotides are TGTGCCAGCAGCCTACCCACTAAGGGACAGGCGGACTACGAGCAGTACTTC. Its protein is CASSLPTKGQADYEQYF.

This clonotype came up many times. The V and J genes are TRBV29-1 and TRBJ2-7; 8 positions match TRBD1. Germline-derived CDR1 and CDR2 are SQVTM and ANQGSEA. V lost 4 bases, J lost 0 bases, and 2 bases stayed unmatched. The CDR3 loop spans 13 amino acids. The chain's CDR3 is CSVGQGASYEQYF. Here the CDR3 DNA reads TGCAGCGTTGGTCAGGGGGCCTCCTACGAGCAGTACTTC.

This sequence joins TRBV7-2 and TRBJ2-7; tentative D call: TRBD1 (5 bases). The CDR3 is 14 amino acids. Germline V gene data show CDR1 as SGHTA and CDR2 as FQGNSA. Trimming took 2 bases from V and 3 from J, leaving 11 bases between them. The CDR3 DNA is TGTGCCAGCAGCTTACGAGACAGACACTACGAGCAGTACTTC. Translating gives CASSLRDRHYEQYF. Drawing the rest from reference TRBV7-2 and TRBJ2-7, the complete variable domain is GAGVSQSPSNKVTEKGKDVELRCDPISGHTALYWYRQSLGQGLEFLIYFQGNSAPDKSGLPSDRFSAERTGGSVSTLTIQRTQQEDSAVYLCASSLRDRHYEQYFGPGTRLTVT.

The gene calls are TRBV29-1 and TRBJ2-1; D remains ambiguous. From germline, CDR1 is SQVTM and CDR2 ANQGSEA. Trimming removed 4 bases from V and 9 bases from J, with 4 bases in between. The CDR3 is 9 amino acids. The CDR3 nucleotides read TGCAGCGTTGGGGGTGAGCAGTTCTTC. This translates into CSVGGEQFF.

This clonotype was observed a handful of times. This chain joins TRBV7-9 and TRBJ2-6; D unclear. The germline V gene encodes CDR1 SEHNR and CDR2 FQNEAQ (reference sequence). The CDR3 is made up of 17 amino acids. V was cut by 2 bases and J by 0 bases, with 11 bases left in between. CDR3 DNA sequence: TGTGCCAGCAGCTTACCCAAGGAAGCCTCTGGGGCCAACGTCCTGACTTTC. Residues: CASSLPKEASGANVLTF.

This clonotype was observed a handful of times. V usage is TRBV10-3 and J usage is TRBJ2-7; 9 bases are shared with TRBD2. CDR3 length equals 17 residues. Losses at the gene ends were 2 bases for V and 0 bases for J; bases not matched to a gene: 8. Germline V gives CDR1 ENHRY, CDR2 SYGVKD. The CDR3 protein is CAISELRASGTSYEQYF. CDR3 nucleotide sequence: TGTGCCATCAGTGAGCTCCGGGCTAGCGGGACCTCCTACGAGCAGTACTTC.

This clonotype appeared a few times. In nucleotides, the CDR3 is TGTGCCAGCAGCTTGGGACTAGCGGGAGCATCAGATACGCAGTATTTT. It yields the protein CASSLGLAGASDTQYF. This chain uses TRBV5-8 with TRBJ2-3, with 12 bases matching TRBD2. V was clipped by 0 bases and J by 4 bases; unmatched bases: 3. CDR3 size: 16 residues. Germline-derived CDR1 and CDR2 are SGHTS and YDEGEE.

The V call is TRBV20-1, the J call TRBJ2-7, with 9 positions matching TRBD2. This CDR3 is built from 15 residues. After removal of 0 bases from V and 2 bases from J, the junction contained 5 bases not matched to a gene. CDR1 and CDR2 (germline): DFQATT, SNEGSKA (reference sequence). CDR3 in amino acids: CSARDEREVTYEQYF. In DNA form, the CDR3 reads TGCAGTGCTAGAGACGAGCGGGAGGTGACCTACGAGCAGTACTTC.

This clonotype was seen repeatedly, ten times or more. This chain uses TRBV7-3 with TRBJ2-3; TRBD2 aligns across 8 bases. J gave up 5 bases and V 2 bases, and 3 bases lay outside the gene matches. CDR3 size: 14 residues. Germline V gene lookup returns CDR1 SGHTA and CDR2 FQGTGA. DNA of the CDR3: TGTGCCAGCAGCTTAGGACTAGCCGGAGATACGCAGTATTTT. Encoded protein: CASSLGLAGDTQYF.

V gene TRBV7-9 combines with J gene TRBJ1-1; TRBD1 might be the D (5 bases). The germline V gene has CDR1 SEHNR and CDR2 FQNEAQ (reference sequence). This CDR3 is 12 amino acids long. V was shortened by 3 bases and J by 6 bases, with 8 bases between the two germline ends. The CDR3 sequence: CASSLGGSEAFF. The CDR3 DNA reads TGTGCCAGCAGCTTGGGGGGATCTGAAGCTTTCTTT.

Details on this clonotype: Given a much more abundant clone one base away, this may be a read error. A read error is likely, as this CDR3 ends without the conserved phenylalanine or tryptophan. The chain uses TRBV24-1 and TRBJ2-1; the match to TRBD2 covers 14 bases. The CDR3 has 17 residues. Germline V CDR1 and CDR2: KGHDR, SFDVKD. V shed 5 bases and J 5 bases; nucleotides not matched to a gene: 7. The DNA for the CDR3 is TGTGCCACCAGTGGTGACCGGACTAGCGGGAGGAACAATGAGCAGTTCTTG. Its protein is CATSGDRTSGRNNEQFL.

This clonotype was counted a few times. This chain joins TRBV20-1 and TRBJ2-2; D remains unclear. CDR3 length equals 15 residues. The germline V and J ends were trimmed by 3 bases and 0 bases, with 11 bases remaining between them. Per the germline V gene, CDR1 is DFQATT and CDR2 is SNEGSKA (reference sequence). This chain's CDR3 is CSARRANTNTGELFF. CDR3 DNA: TGCAGTGCTAGGAGAGCCAACACGAACACCGGGGAGCTGTTTTTT.

This chain uses TRBV29-1 with TRBJ1-1; D is unresolved. The CDR3 length is 10 residues. Germline CDR1 is SQVTM and CDR2 is ANQGSEA. Trimming took off 3 bases at V and 7 bases at J, with 6 bases between the two ends. CDR3 DNA sequence: TGCAGCGTTGACAGCGATGAAGCTTTCTTT. Translated: CSVDSDEAFF. The full variable domain, rest sourced from reference TRBV29-1 and TRBJ1-1, is SAVISQKPSRDICQRGTSLTIQCQVDSQVTMMFWYRQQPGQSLTLIATANQGSEATYESGFVIDKFPISRPNLTFSTLTVSNMSPEDSSIYLCSVDSDEAFFGQGTRLTVV.

This chain uses TRBV7-9 with TRBJ1-2, with 7 bases matching TRBD1. Germline assignment: CDR1 SEHNR and CDR2 FQNEAQ (reference sequence). V dropped 5 bases and J dropped 8; count of bases not matched to a gene: 11. The CDR3 consists of 14 residues. The DNA for the CDR3 is TGTGCCAGCAGCGAGGATCTCACAGGGGACGGCTACACCTTC. As protein: CASSEDLTGDGYTF. The whole variable domain, filled in from reference TRBV7-9 and TRBJ1-2, reads DTGVSQNPRHKITKRGQNVTFRCDPISEHNRLYWYRQTLGQGPEFLTYFQNEAQLEKSRLLSDRFSAERPKGSFSTLEIQRTEQGDSAMYLCASSEDLTGDGYTFGSGTRLTVV.

This chain links TRBV20-1 with TRBJ2-3; TRBD2 matches at 14 bases. The CDR3 has 19 residues. CDR1 is DFQATT, CDR2 SNEGSKA, per germline (reference sequence). The CDR3 nucleotides read TGCAGGGCCCAGACACCGGACGGACTAGCGGGGGGACCCACAGATACGCAGTATTTT. Its protein is CRAQTPDGLAGGPTDTQYF.

Only a few counts were recorded for this clonotype. The J gene is TRBJ2-1, the V gene TRBV6-4, with 12 nucleotides matching TRBD1. The CDR3 covers 15 residues. The V segment lost 6 bases and the J segment 5 bases; nucleotides outside the gene matches: 5. Germline CDR1 MRHNA, CDR2 SNTAGT. The CDR3 loop reads CASSGDRGPHNEQFF. The DNA for the CDR3 is TGTGCCAGCAGCGGGGACAGGGGGCCTCACAATGAGCAGTTCTTC.

This clonotype came up many times. Compared with germline, one end of the junction differs, possibly owing to a read error. This chain's CDR3 is CASSPNPGGYNEQFF. CDR3 nucleotides: TGTGCTAGCAGCCCAAACCCCGGGGGCTACAATGAGCAGTTCTTC. The chain employs TRBV7-7 and TRBJ2-1; D perhaps matches TRBD2 (6 bases). In germline, CDR1 is SSHAT, CDR2 FNYEAQ (reference sequence). The CDR3 length is 15 residues.

This clonotype has just a few counts. The V and J genes are TRBV11-2 and TRBJ1-5; D remains unclear. This CDR3 contains 12 residues. V shed 9 bases and J shed 7 bases, with 13 bases lying between them. CDR1 SGHAT and CDR2 FQNNGV come from the germline V gene. The CDR3, as DNA: TGTGCCAGTAAGGAGGGAGGACAGCCCCAGCATTTT. The encoded protein is CASKEGGQPQHF. The complete variable domain, with remaining parts taken from reference TRBV11-2 and TRBJ1-5, reads EAGVAQSPRYKIIEKRQSVAFWCNPISGHATLYWYQQILGQGPKLLIQFQNNGVVDDSQLPKDRFSAERLKGVDSTLKIQPAKLEDSAVYLCASKEGGQPQHFGDGTRLSIL.

This clonotype appeared a few times. This chain uses TRBV5-1 with TRBJ2-1; D assignment may be TRBD1 or TRBD2 (6 bases each). The ends were cut back, 3 bases at V and 8 bases at J, with 24 bases in the middle. The germline V gene has CDR1 SGHRS and CDR2 YFSETQ. The CDR3 contains 17 residues. For the CDR3, the DNA is TGCGCCAGCAGCTGGGGGATTGGGGGAGTGGGGGGCGATGAGCAGTTCTTC. Protein sequence: CASSWGIGGVGGDEQFF.

This clonotype was found a few times. J is TRBJ1-1 and V is TRBV29-1; 7 nucleotides agree with TRBD1. Germline V gene lookup returns CDR1 SQVTM and CDR2 ANQGSEA. The CDR3 length is 13 residues. The V and J ends lost 7 bases and 11 bases, in that order; junction bases with no gene match: 16. The CDR3 is CSAETGAEEGAFF. The CDR3 bases are TGCAGCGCGGAAACAGGGGCGGAAGAAGGGGCTTTCTTT.

In its sample, this clonotype was seen many times. The CDR3 coding sequence is TGTGCCAGCAGTTATGCGGGACAGGGAGAGACCCAGTACTTC. This gives the protein CASSYAGQGETQYF. The V and J genes are TRBV6-2 or TRBV6-3 and TRBJ2-5; 9 nucleotides align to TRBD1. CDR1 and CDR2 (germline): MNHEY, SVGEGT. The CDR3 consists of 14 residues. V was clipped by 3 bases and J by 4 bases; unmatched bases: 3.

There are a few counts of this clonotype. The chain employs TRBV11-2 and TRBJ2-3, with a tentative D call TRBD2 (6 bases). Germline V gene lookup returns CDR1 SGHAT and CDR2 FQNNGV. Trimming removed 1 base at V and 13 bases at J, with 15 bases between. This CDR3 has 13 residues. The CDR3 region is CASSLATLGEEYF. CDR3 nucleotide sequence: TGTGCCAGCAGCTTAGCTACTCTGGGGGAGGAGTATTTT.

The V and J genes are TRBV6-2 or TRBV6-3 and TRBJ2-7, with D uncertain. Germline V gene lookup returns CDR1 MNHEY and CDR2 SVGEGT. This CDR3 is built from 17 residues. Between the trimmed V and J ends, which lost 0 bases and 0 bases, there was a span of 15 bases. DNA of the CDR3: TGTGCCAGCAGTTACTCGGACGACTCAAGCCCCTCCTACGAGCAGTACTTC. This sequence encodes CASSYSDDSSPSYEQYF.

In its sample, this clonotype was seen a few times. The chain employs TRBV7-9 and TRBJ2-7; 11 bases match TRBD1. This CDR3 has 15 amino acids. V lost 7 bases, J lost 1 base, and 6 bases stayed unmatched. The germline CDR1 and CDR2 sequences are SEHNR and FQNEAQ (reference sequence). The CDR3 protein is CASNGQGAPSYEQYF. The CDR3 DNA sequence: TGTGCCAGCAACGGACAGGGGGCGCCGTCCTACGAGCAGTACTTC.

The J gene is TRBJ2-2, the V gene TRBV27; 7 bases are shared with TRBD2. CDR1 and CDR2 from the germline V gene are MNHEY and SMNVEV (reference sequence). This CDR3 has 17 residues. After removal of 2 bases from V and 4 bases from J, the junction contained 10 bases not matched to a gene. CDR3 DNA: TGTGCCAGCAGTTTAACGGTCGTAGCGGGCCGCACCGGGGAGCTGTTTTTT. Translating it yields CASSLTVVAGRTGELFF.